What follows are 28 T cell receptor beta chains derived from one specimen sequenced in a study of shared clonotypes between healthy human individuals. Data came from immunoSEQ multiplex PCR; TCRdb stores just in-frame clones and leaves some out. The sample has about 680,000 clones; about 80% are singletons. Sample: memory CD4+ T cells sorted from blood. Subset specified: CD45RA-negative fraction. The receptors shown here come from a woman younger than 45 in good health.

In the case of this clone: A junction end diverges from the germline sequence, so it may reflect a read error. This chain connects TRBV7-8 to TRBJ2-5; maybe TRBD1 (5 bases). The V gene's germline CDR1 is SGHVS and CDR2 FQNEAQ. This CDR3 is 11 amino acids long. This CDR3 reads CASSGAVRRDF. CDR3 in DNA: TGTGCCAGCAGCGGGGCGGTCAGACGCGACTTC.

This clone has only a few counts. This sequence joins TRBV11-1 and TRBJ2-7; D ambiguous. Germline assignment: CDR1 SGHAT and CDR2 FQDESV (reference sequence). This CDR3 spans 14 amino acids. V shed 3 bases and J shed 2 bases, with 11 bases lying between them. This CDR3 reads CASSFGTEPYEQYF. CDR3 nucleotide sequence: TGTGCCAGCAGCTTCGGTACGGAGCCCTACGAGCAGTACTTC. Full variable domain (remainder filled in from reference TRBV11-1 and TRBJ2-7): EAEVAQSPRYKITEKSQAVAFWCDPISGHATLYWYRQILGQGPELLVQFQDESVVDDSQLPKDRFSAERLKGVDSTLKIQPAELGDSAMYLCASSFGTEPYEQYFGPGTRLTVT.

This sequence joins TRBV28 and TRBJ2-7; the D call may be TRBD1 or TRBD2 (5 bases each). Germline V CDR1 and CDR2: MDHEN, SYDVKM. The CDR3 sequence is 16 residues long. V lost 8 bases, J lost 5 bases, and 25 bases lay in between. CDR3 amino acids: CASFFGETGPRNEQYF. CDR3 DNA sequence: TGTGCCAGCTTCTTTGGCGAGACGGGGCCCCGTAACGAGCAGTACTTC.

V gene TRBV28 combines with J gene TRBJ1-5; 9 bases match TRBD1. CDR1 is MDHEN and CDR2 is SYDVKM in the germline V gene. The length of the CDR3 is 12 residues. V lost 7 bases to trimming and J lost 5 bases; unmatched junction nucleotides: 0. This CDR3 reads CASNRGHQPQHF. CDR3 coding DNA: TGTGCCAGCAACAGGGGGCATCAGCCCCAGCATTTT.

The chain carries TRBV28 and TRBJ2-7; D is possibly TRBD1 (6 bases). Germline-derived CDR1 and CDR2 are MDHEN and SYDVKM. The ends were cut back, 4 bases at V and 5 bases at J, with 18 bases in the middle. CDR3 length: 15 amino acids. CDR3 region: CASSSPQGLANEQYF. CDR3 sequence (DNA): TGTGCCAGCAGTTCCCCTCAGGGGCTAGCAAACGAGCAGTACTTC.

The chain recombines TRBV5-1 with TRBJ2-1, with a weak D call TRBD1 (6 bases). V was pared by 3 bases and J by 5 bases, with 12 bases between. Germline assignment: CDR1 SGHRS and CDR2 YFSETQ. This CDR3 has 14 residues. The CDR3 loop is CASSSQGRDNEQFF. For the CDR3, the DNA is TGCGCCAGCAGCTCCCAGGGGAGAGACAATGAGCAGTTCTTC.

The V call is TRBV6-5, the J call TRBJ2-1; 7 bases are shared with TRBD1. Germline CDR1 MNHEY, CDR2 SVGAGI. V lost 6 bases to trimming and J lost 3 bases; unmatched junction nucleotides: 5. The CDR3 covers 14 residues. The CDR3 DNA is TGTGCCAGCAGCCCAGGGGGTAGCTACAATGAGCAGTTCTTC. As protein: CASSPGGSYNEQFF.

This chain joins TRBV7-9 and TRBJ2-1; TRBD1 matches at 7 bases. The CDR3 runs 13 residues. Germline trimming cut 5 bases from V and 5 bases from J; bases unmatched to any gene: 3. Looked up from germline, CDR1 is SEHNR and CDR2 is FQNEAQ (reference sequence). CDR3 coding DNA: TGTGCCAGCAGCGTGGGACAGCACAATGAGCAGTTCTTC. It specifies CASSVGQHNEQFF. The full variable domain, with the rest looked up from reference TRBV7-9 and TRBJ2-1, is DTGVSQNPRHKITKRGQNVTFRCDPISEHNRLYWYRQTLGQGPEFLTYFQNEAQLEKSRLLSDRFSAERPKGSFSTLEIQRTEQGDSAMYLCASSVGQHNEQFFGPGTRLTVL.

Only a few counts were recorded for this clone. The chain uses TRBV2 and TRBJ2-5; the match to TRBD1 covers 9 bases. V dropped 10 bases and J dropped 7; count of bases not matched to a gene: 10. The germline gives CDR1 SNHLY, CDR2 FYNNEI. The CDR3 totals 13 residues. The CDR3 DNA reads TGTGCCATCCATTGGACAGGGGTAGGGACCCAGTACTTC. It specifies CAIHWTGVGTQYF.

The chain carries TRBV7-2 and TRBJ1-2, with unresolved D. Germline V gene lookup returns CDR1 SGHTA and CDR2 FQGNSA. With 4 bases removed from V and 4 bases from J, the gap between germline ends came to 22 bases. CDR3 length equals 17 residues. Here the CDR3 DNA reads TGTGCCAGCAGCTCAAACACCGGGCCCCCGGTCACCTATGGCTACACCTTC. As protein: CASSSNTGPPVTYGYTF.

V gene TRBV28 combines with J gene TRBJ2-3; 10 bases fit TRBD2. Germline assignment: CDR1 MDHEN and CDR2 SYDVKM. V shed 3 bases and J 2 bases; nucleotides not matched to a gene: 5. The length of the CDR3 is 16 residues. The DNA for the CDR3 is TGTGCCAGCAGTTTTCTAGCGGGAGTGCCCACAGATACGCAGTATTTT. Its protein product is CASSFLAGVPTDTQYF. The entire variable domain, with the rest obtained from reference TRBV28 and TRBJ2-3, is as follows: DVKVTQSSRYLVKRTGEKVFLECVQDMDHENMFWYRQDPGLGLRLIYFSYDVKMKEKGDIPEGYSVSREKKERFSLILESASTNQTSMYLCASSFLAGVPTDTQYFGPGTRLTVL.

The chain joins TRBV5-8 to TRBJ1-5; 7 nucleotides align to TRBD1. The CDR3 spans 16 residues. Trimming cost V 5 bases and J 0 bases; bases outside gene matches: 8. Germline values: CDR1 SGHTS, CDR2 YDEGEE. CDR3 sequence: CASRRNRGTSNQPQHF. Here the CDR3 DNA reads TGTGCCAGCAGGAGAAACAGGGGCACTAGCAATCAGCCCCAGCATTTT.

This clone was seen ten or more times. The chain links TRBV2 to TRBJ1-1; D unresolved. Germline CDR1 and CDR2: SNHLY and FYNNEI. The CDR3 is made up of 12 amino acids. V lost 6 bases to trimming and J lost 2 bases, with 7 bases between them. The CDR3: CASSISNTEAFF. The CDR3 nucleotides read TGTGCCAGCAGCATCAGTAACACTGAAGCTTTCTTT.

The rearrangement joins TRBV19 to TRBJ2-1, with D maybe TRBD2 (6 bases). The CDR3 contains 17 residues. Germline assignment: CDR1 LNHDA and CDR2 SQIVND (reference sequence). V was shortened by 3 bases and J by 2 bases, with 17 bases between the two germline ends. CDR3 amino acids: CASSMGLGGNPYNEQFF. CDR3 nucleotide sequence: TGTGCCAGTAGTATGGGCCTCGGAGGGAATCCCTACAATGAGCAGTTCTTC. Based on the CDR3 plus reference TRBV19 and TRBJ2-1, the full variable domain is DGGITQSPKYLFRKEGQNVTLSCEQNLNHDAMYWYRQDPGQGLRLIYYSQIVNDFQKGDIAEGYSVSREKKESFPLTVTSAQKNPTAFYLCASSMGLGGNPYNEQFFGPGTRLTVL.

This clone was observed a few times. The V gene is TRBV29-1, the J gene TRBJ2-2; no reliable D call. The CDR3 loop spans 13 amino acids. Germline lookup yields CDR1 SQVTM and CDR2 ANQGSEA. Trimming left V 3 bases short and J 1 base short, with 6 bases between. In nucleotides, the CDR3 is TGCAGCGTTGATTCCAGGAACACCGGGGAGCTGTTTTTT. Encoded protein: CSVDSRNTGELFF.

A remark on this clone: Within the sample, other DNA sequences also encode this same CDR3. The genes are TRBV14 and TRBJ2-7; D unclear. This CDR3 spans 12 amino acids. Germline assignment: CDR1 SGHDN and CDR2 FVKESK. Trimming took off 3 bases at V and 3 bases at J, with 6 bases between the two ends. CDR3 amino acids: CASSQGGYEQYF. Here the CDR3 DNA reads TGTGCCAGCAGCCAGGGTGGCTACGAGCAGTACTTC.

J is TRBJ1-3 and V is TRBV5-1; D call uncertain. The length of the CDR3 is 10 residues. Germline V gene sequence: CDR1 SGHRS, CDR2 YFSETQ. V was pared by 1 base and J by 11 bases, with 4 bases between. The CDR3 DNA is TGCGCCAGCAGCTTGCGGGCCATATATTTT. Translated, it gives CASSLRAIYF. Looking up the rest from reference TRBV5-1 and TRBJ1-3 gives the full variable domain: KAGVTQTPRYLIKTRGQQVTLSCSPISGHRSVSWYQQTPGQGLQFLFEYFSETQRNKGNFPGRFSGRQFSNSRSEMNVSTLELGDSALYLCASSLRAIYFGEGSWLTVV.

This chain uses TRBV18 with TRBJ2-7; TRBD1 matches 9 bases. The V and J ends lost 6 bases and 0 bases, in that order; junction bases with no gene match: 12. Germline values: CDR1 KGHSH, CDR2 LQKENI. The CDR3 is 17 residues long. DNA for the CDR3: TGTGCCAGCTCCGCCGGGACAGGGCAACGGAGCTCCTACGAGCAGTACTTC. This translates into CASSAGTGQRSSYEQYF.

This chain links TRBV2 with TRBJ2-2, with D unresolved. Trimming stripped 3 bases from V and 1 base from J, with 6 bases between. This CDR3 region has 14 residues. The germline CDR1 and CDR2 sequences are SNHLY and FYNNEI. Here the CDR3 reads CASSDSLNTGELFF. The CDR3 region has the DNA TGTGCCAGCAGTGACAGCTTGAACACCGGGGAGCTGTTTTTT.

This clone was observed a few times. DNA for the CDR3: TGCGCCAGCAGTGAGGGGGACCCAGGGGTCTATGGCTACACCTTC. Translation: CASSEGDPGVYGYTF. The rearrangement joins TRBV10-1 to TRBJ1-2, with D possibly TRBD1 on 6 matching bases. The V gene's germline CDR1 is WNHNN and CDR2 SYGVQD (reference sequence). V was clipped by 2 bases and J by 4 bases, with 14 bases between them. The CDR3 runs to 15 residues.

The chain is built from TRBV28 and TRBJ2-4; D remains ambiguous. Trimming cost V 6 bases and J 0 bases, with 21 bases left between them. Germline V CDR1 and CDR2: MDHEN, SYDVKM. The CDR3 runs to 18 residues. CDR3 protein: CASSSPSPGVLAKNIQYF. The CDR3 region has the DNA TGTGCCAGCAGCTCCCCAAGCCCAGGTGTCCTAGCCAAAAACATTCAGTACTTC.

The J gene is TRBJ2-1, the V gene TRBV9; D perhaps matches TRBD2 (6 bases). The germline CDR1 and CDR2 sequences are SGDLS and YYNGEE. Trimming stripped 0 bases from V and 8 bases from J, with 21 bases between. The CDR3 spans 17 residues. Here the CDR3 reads CASSVAPQSGLGHEQFF. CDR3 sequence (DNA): TGTGCCAGCAGCGTAGCTCCCCAGAGCGGGTTGGGCCATGAGCAGTTCTTC. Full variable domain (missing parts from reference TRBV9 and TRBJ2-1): DSGVTQTPKHLITATGQRVTLRCSPRSGDLSVYWYQQSLDQGLQFLIQYYNGEERAKGNILERFSAQQFPDLHSELNLSSLELGDSALYFCASSVAPQSGLGHEQFFGPGTRLTVL.

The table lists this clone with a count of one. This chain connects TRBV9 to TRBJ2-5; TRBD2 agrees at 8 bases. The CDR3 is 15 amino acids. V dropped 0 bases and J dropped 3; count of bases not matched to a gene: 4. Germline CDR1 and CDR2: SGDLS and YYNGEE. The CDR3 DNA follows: TGTGCCAGCAGCGTAGAGGGGACTAGGAAAGAGACCCAGTACTTC. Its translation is CASSVEGTRKETQYF.

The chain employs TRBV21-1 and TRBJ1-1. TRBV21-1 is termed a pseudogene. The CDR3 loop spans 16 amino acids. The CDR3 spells CASSKALAGGDTEAFF. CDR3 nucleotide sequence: TGTGCCAGCAGCAAAGCGCTGGCAGGGGGGGACACTGAAGCTTTCTTT.

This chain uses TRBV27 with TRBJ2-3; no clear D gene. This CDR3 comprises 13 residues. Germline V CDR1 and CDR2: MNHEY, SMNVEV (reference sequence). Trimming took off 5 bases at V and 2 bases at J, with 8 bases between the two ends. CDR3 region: CASSKTLTDTQYF. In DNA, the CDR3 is TGTGCCAGCAGTAAAACTCTCACAGATACGCAGTATTTT.

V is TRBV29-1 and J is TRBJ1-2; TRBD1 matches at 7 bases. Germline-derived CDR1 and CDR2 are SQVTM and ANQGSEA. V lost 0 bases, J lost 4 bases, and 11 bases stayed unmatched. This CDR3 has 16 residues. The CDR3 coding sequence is TGCAGCGTTGAAGATTTACTCAGGGGGGGAGGCTATGGCTACACCTTC. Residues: CSVEDLLRGGGYGYTF.

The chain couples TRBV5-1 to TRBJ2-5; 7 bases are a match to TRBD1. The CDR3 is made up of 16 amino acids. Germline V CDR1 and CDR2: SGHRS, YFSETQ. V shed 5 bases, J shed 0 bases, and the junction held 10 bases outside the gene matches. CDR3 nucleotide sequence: TGCGCCAGCAGTAGGGGTCCGACAGGGTACCAAGAGACCCAGTACTTC. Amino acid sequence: CASSRGPTGYQETQYF.

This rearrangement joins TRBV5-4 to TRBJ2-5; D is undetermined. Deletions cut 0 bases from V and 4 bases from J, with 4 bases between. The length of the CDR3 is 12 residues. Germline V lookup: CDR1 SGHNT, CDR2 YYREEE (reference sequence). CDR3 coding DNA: TGTGCCAGCAGCTTGGGGAGAGAGACCCAGTACTTC. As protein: CASSLGRETQYF.